This T cell receptor beta chain was identified during a study of CD8+ T cells in alopecia areata. Overall study: The drug, oral tofacitinib, was given to treated patients at 5 to 10 mg twice daily.

Treatment given: oral pan-JAK inhibitor, 5-10 mg twice daily. Investigators isolated RNA and reverse transcribed it into cDNA to act as the sequencing template. Clones were sequenced by immunoSEQ multiplex PCR, and TCRdb holds only the in-frame ones, with some missing. This repertoire shows 110,000 or so clones, 56% found once; its top ten account for about 3.2%. Trimming took off 4 bases at V and 2 bases at J, with 7 bases between the two ends. This CDR3 region has 14 residues. Germline V lookup: CDR1 SGHRS, CDR2 YFSETQ. The V and J genes are TRBV5-1 and TRBJ2-6, with a weak D call TRBD2 (5 bases). This receptor was taken from a human donor with alopecia areata. The sequencing here drew on CD4+ T cells sorted from blood, taken at week 24, from a patient treated with tofacitinib. Here the CDR3 reads CASSPGAGANVLTF. Here the CDR3 DNA reads TGCGCCAGCAGCCCCGGGGCTGGGGCCAACGTCCTGACTTTC. The whole variable domain, remainder taken from reference TRBV5-1 and TRBJ2-6, is KAGVTQTPRYLIKTRGQQVTLSCSPISGHRSVSWYQQTPGQGLQFLFEYFSETQRNKGNFPGRFSGRQFSNSRSEMNVSTLELGDSALYLCASSPGAGANVLTFGAGSRLTVL.